This T cell receptor (beta chain) was captured by sequencing in a study of tumor and adjacent non-tumor tissue in lung cancer. Study-level background: The cohort had under 15 adenocarcinoma, a couple of squamous cell and 1 small cell patients. Approximately 4 million productive TCRbeta reads were obtained per sample on average. The study, taken as a whole, reports: Compared with tumor, normal lung showed significantly lower TCR diversity.

Worth noting for this clonotype: Its antigen is not known.

The library came from three nested PCR rounds adapted from ARM-PCR protocols. Each CDR3 protein gets one entry after TCRdb re-called the multiplex PCR reads with MiXCR. The data hold more than 60,000 distinct CDR3 sequences, with 76% observed a single time. The template was RNA from unsorted bulk tissue. More than 3 cm separated this lung sample from the edge of the tumor. Germline CDR1 reads MRHNA; CDR2 reads SNTAGT. The CDR3 extends over 15 amino acids. Trimming cost V 8 bases and J 1 base, with 16 bases left between them. V is TRBV6-4 and J is TRBJ2-3, with D maybe TRBD1 (6 bases). The sample was distant non-tumor lung tissue. This sequence originates from a man in his 60s with non-small cell lung cancer. CDR3 loop: CASGFGSGGTDTQYF. In nucleotides, the CDR3 is TGTGCCAGCGGTTTTGGGTCAGGGGGCACAGATACGCAGTATTTT.